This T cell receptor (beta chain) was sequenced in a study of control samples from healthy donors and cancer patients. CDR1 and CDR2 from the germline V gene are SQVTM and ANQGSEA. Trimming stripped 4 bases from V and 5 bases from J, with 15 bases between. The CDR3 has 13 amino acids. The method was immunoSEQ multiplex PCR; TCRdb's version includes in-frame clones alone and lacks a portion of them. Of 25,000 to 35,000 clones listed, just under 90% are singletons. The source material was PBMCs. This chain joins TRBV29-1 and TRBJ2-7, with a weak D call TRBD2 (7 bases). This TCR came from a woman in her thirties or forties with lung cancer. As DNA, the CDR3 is TGCAGCGTTGGAAGGGGGGGTTTGAACGAGCAGTACTTC. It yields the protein CSVGRGGLNEQYF.